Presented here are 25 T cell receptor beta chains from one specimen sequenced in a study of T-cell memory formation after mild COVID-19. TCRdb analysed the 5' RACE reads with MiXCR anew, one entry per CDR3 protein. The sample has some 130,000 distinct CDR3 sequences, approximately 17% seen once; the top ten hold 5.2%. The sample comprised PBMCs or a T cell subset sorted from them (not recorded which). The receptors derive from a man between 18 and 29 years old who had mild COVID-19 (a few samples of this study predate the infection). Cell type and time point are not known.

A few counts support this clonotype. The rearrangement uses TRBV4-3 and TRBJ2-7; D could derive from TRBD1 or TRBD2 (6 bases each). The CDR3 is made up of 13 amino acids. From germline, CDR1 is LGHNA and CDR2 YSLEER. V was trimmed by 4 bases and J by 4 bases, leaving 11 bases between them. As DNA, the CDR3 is TGCGCCAGCAGCCCCCGAGGGGGGTACGAGCAGTACTTC. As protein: CASSPRGGYEQYF.

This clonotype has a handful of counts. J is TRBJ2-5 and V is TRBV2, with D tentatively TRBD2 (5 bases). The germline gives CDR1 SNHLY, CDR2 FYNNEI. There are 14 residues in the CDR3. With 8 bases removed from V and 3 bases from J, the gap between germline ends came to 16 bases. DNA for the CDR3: TGTGCCAGCCGGAGAGAAACGGGAAAAGAGACCCAGTACTTC. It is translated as CASRRETGKETQYF.

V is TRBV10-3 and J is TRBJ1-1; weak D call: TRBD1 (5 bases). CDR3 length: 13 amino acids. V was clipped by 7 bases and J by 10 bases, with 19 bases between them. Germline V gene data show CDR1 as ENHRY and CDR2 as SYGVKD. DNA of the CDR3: TGTGCCATCAATGTCGACTTAACCGGGGGAGCTTTCTTT. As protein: CAINVDLTGGAFF.

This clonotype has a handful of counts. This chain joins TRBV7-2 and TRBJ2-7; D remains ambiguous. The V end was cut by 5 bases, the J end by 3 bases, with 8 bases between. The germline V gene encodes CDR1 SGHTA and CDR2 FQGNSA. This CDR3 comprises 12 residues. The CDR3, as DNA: TGTGCCAGCAGCCACGGCAGCTACGAGCAGTACTTC. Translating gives CASSHGSYEQYF.

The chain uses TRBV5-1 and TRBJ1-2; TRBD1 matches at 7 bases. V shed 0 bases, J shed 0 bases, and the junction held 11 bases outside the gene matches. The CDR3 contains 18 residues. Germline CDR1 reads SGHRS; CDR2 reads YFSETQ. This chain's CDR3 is CASSLGPIGQASNYGYTF. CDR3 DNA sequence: TGCGCCAGCAGCTTGGGACCGATCGGACAGGCGTCTAACTATGGCTACACCTTC.

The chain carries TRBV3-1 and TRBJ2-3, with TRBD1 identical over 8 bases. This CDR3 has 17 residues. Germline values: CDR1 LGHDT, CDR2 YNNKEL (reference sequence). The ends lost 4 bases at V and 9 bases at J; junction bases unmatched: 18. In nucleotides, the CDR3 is TGTGCCAGCAGCCCTCGGACAGGGCGTGCCCTAAGGGCCACGCAGTATTTT. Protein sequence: CASSPRTGRALRATQYF.

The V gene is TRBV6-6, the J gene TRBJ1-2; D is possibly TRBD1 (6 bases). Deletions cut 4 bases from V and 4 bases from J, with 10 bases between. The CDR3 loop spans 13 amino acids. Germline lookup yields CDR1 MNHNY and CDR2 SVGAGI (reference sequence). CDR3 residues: CASSSGQTYGYTF. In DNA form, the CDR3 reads TGTGCCAGCAGTTCTGGACAGACCTATGGCTACACCTTC.

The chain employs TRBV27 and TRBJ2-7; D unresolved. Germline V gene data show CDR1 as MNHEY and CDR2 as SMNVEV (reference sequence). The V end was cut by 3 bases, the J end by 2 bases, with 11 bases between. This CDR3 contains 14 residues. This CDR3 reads CASSLKGTPYEQYV. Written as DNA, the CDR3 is TGTGCCAGCAGTTTGAAGGGTACCCCCTACGAGCAGTACGTC.

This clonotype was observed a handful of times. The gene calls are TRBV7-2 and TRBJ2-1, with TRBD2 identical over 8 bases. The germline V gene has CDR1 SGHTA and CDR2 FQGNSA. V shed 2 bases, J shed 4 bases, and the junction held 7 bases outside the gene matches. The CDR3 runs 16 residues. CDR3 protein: CASSLFPGGFYNEQFF. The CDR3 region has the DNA TGTGCCAGCAGCTTATTTCCGGGGGGGTTTTACAATGAGCAGTTCTTC.

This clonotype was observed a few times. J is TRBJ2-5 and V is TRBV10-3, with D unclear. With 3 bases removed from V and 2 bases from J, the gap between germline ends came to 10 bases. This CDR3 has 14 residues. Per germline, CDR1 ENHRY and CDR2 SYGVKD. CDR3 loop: CAISERNLQETQYF. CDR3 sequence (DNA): TGTGCCATCAGTGAACGGAACCTTCAAGAGACCCAGTACTTC.

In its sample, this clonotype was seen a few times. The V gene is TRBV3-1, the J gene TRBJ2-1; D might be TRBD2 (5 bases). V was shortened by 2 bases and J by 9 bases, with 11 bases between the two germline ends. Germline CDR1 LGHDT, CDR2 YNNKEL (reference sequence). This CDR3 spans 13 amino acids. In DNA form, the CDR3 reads TGTGCCAGCAGCCAATCGACCGAGGGTGAGCAGTTCTTC. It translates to CASSQSTEGEQFF.

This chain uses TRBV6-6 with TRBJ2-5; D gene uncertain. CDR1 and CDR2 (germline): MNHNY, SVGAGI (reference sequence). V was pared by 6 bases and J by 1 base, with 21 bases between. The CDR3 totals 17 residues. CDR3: CASSLLGGLGIQETQYF. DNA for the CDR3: TGTGCCAGCAGCCTCCTCGGTGGATTGGGGATCCAAGAGACCCAGTACTTC.

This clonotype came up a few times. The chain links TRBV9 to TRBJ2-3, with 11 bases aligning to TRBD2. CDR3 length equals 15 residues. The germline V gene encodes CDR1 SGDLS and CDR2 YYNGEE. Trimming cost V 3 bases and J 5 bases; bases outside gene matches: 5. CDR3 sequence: CASSGSGGAVDTQYF. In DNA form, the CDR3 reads TGTGCCAGCAGCGGTAGCGGGGGGGCCGTAGATACGCAGTATTTT.

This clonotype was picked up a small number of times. The CDR3 nucleotides read TGTGCCAGCAGCGTAGCATCGGGACTAGCCTACGAGCAGTACTTC. Translating it yields CASSVASGLAYEQYF. The chain joins TRBV9 to TRBJ2-7; 8 bases align to TRBD2. Germline lookup yields CDR1 SGDLS and CDR2 YYNGEE. This CDR3 spans 15 amino acids. V lost 0 bases, J lost 2 bases, and 4 bases stayed unmatched. The entire variable domain, with the rest obtained from reference TRBV9 and TRBJ2-7, is as follows: DSGVTQTPKHLITATGQRVTLRCSPRSGDLSVYWYQQSLDQGLQFLIQYYNGEERAKGNILERFSAQQFPDLHSELNLSSLELGDSALYFCASSVASGLAYEQYFGPGTRLTVT.

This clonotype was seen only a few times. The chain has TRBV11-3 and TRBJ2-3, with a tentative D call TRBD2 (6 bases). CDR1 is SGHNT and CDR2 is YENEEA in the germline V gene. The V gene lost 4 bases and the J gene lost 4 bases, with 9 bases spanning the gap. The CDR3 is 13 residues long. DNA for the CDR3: TGTGCCAGCAGCTCCGCGGGGTCAGATACGCAGTATTTT. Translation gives CASSSAGSDTQYF.

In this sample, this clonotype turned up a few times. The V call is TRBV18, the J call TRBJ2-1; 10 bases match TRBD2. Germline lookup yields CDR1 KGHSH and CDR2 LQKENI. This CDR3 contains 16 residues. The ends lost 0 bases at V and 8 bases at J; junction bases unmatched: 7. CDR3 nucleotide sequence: TGTGCCAGCTCACCACCGGCCAGCGGGGGGGCTGATGAGCAGTTCTTC. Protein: CASSPPASGGADEQFF.

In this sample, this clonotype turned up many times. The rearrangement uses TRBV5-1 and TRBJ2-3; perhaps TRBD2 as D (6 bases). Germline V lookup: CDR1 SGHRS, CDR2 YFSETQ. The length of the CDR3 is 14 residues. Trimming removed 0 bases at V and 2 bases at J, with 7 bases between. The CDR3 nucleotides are TGCGCCAGCAGCTTGGGGACTAACACAGATACGCAGTATTTT. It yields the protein CASSLGTNTDTQYF.

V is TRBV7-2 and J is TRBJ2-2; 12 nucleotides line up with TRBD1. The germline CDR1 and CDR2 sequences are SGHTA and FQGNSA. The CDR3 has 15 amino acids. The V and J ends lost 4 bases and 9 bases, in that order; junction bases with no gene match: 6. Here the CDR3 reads CASSWDRGLSWELFF. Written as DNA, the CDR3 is TGTGCCAGCAGCTGGGACAGGGGGCTCTCCTGGGAGCTGTTTTTT. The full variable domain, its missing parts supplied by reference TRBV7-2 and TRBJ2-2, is GAGVSQSPSNKVTEKGKDVELRCDPISGHTALYWYRQSLGQGLEFLIYFQGNSAPDKSGLPSDRFSAERTGGSVSTLTIQRTQQEDSAVYLCASSWDRGLSWELFFGEGSRLTVL.

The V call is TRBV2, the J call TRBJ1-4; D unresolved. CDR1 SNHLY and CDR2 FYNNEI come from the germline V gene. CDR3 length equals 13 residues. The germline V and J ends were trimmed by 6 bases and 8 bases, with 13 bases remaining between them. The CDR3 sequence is CASSRESEEKLFF. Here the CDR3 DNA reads TGTGCCAGCAGCCGGGAATCGGAGGAAAAACTGTTTTTT.

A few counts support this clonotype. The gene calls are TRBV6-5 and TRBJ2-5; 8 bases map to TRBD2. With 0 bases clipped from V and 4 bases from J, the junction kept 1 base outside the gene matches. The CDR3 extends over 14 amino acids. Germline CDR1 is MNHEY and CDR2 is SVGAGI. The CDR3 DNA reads TGTGCCAGCAGTTACTCCCTAGCGGGAGAGACCCAGTACTTC. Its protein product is CASSYSLAGETQYF.

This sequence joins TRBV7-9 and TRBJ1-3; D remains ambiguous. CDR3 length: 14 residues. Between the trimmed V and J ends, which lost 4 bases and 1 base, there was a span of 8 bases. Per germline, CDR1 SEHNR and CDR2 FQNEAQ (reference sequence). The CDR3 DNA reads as TGTGCCAGCAGCTCCAATCTATCTGGAAACACCATATATTTT. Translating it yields CASSSNLSGNTIYF. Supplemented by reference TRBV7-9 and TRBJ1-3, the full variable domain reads DTGVSQNPRHKITKRGQNVTFRCDPISEHNRLYWYRQTLGQGPEFLTYFQNEAQLEKSRLLSDRFSAERPKGSFSTLEIQRTEQGDSAMYLCASSSNLSGNTIYFGEGSWLTVV.

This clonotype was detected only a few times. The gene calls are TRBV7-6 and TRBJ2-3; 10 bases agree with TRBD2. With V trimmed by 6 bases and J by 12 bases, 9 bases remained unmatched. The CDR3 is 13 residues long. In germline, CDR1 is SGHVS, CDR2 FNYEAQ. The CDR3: CASRPSGGNFQYF. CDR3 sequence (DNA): TGTGCCAGCAGACCTAGCGGGGGAAATTTTCAGTATTTT.

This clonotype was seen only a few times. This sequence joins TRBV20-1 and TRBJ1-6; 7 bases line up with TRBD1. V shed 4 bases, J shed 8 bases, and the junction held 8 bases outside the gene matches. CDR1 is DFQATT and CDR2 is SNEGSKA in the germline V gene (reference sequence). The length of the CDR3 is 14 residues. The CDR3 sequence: CSATQGEKDSPLHF. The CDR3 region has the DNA TGCAGTGCTACGCAGGGGGAAAAAGATTCACCCCTCCACTTT.

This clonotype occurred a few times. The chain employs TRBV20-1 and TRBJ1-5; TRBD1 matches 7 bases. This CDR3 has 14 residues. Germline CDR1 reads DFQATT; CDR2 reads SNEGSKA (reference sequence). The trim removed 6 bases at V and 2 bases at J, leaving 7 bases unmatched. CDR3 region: CSARRQGRNQPQHF. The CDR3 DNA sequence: TGCAGTGCCCGTCGACAGGGTCGCAATCAGCCCCAGCATTTT.

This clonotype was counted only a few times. The CDR3 DNA follows: TGTGCCAGCTCATATCTGGTCGGCGACGAGCAGTACTTC. It specifies CASSYLVGDEQYF. V usage is TRBV18 and J usage is TRBJ2-7; no reliable D call. The CDR3 spans 13 residues. Germline V gene lookup returns CDR1 KGHSH and CDR2 LQKENI. V was pared by 5 bases and J by 5 bases, with 13 bases between.